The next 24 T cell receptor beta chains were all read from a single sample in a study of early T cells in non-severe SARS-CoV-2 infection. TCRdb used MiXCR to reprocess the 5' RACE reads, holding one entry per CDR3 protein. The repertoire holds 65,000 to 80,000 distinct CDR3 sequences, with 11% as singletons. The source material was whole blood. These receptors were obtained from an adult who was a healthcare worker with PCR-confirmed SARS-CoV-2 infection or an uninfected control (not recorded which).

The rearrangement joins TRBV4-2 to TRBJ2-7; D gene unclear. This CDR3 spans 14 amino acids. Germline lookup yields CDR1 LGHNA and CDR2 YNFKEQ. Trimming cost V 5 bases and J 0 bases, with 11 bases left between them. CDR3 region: CASSSSTGSYEQYF. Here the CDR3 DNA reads TGTGCCAGCAGCTCCTCGACGGGCTCCTACGAGCAGTACTTC.

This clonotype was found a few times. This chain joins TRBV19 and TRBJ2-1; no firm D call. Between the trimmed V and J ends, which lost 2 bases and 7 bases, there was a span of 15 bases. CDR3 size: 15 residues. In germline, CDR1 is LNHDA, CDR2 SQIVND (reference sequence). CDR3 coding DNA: TGTGCCAGTAGTATAAAAGGCGGCTTTCGGAATGAGCAGTTCTTC. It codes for CASSIKGGFRNEQFF.

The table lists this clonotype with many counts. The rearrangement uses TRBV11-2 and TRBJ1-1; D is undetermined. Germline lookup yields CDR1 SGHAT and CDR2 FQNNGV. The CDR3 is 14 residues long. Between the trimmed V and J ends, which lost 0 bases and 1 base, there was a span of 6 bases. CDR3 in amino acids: CASSLDSGNTEAFF. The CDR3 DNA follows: TGTGCCAGCAGCTTAGATTCGGGGAACACTGAAGCTTTCTTT.

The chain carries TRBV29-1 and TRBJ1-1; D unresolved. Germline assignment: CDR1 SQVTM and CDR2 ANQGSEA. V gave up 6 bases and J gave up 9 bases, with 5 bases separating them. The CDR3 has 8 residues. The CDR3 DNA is TGCAGCGTGGAACAAGCTTTCTTT. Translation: CSVEQAFF.

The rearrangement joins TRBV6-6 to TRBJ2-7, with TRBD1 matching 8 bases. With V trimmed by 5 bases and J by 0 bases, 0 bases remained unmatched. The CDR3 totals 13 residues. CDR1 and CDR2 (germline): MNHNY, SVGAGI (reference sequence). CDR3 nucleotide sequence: TGTGCCAGCAGTACAGGGGGCTCCTACGAGCAGTACTTC. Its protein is CASSTGGSYEQYF.

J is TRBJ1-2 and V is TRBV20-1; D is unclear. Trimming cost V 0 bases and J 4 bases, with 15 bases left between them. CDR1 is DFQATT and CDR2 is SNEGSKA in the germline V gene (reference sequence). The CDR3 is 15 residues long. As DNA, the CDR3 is TGCAGTGCTAGAGATCTCAATGCAGGACCCTATGGCTACACCTTC. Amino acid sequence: CSARDLNAGPYGYTF.

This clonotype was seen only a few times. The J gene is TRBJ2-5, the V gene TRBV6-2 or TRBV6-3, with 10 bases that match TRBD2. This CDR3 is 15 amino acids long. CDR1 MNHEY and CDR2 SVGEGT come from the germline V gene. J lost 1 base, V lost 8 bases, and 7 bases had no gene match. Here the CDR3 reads CASRIVAGGQETQYF. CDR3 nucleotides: TGTGCCAGCCGGATCGTAGCGGGGGGCCAAGAGACCCAGTACTTC.

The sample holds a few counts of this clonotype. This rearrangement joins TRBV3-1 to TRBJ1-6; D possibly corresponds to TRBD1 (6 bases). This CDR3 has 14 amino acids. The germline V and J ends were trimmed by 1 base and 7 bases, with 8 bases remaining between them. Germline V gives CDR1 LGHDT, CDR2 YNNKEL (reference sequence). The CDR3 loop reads CASSQGQANSPLHF. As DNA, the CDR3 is TGTGCCAGCAGCCAAGGACAGGCCAATTCACCCCTCCACTTT.

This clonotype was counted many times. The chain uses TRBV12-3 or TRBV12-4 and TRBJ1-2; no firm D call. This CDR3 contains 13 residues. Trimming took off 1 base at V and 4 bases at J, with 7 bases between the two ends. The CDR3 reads CASSLGQSYGYTF. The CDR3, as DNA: TGTGCCAGCAGTTTAGGACAAAGCTATGGCTACACCTTC.

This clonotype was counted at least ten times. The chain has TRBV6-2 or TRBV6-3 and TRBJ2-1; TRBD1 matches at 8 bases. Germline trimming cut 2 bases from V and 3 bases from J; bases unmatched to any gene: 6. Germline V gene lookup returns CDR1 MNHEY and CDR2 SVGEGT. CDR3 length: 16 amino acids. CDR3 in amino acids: CASSYTDRVVYNEQFF. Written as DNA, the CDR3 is TGTGCCAGCAGTTACACGGACAGGGTAGTCTACAATGAGCAGTTCTTC.

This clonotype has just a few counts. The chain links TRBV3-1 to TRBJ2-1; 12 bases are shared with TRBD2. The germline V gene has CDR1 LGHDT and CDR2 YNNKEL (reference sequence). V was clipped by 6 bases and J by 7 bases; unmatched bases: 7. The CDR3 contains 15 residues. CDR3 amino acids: CASRLASGGDNEQFF. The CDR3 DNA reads TGTGCCAGCAGACTAGCTAGCGGGGGGGATAATGAGCAGTTCTTC.

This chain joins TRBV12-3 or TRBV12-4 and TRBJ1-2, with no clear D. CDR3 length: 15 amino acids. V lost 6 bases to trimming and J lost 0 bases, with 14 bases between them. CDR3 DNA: TGTGCCAGCAGGCCCTCGGGAAAACCTAACTATGGCTACACCTTC. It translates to CASRPSGKPNYGYTF.

Written as DNA, the CDR3 is TGTGCCAGCCGATCGGGACGTTTGGTGAGGACAGATACGCAGTATTTT. It translates to CASRSGRLVRTDTQYF. The chain joins TRBV6-2 or TRBV6-3 to TRBJ2-3; possibly TRBD1 or TRBD2 for D (5 bases each). The V end was cut by 8 bases, the J end by 3 bases, with 21 bases between. Per the germline V gene, CDR1 is MNHEY and CDR2 is SVGEGT. There are 16 residues in the CDR3.

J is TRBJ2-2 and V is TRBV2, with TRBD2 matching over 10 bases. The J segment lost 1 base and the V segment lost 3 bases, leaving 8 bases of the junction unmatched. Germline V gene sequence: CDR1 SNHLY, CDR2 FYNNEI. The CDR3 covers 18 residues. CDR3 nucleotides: TGTGCCAGCAGTGACATCGGACTAGCGGTACAGAACACCGGGGAGCTGTTTTTT. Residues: CASSDIGLAVQNTGELFF. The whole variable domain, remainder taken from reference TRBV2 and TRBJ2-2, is EPEVTQTPSHQVTQMGQEVILRCVPISNHLYFYWYRQILGQKVEFLVSFYNNEISEKSEIFDDQFSVERPDGSNFTLKIRSTKLEDSAMYFCASSDIGLAVQNTGELFFGEGSRLTVL.

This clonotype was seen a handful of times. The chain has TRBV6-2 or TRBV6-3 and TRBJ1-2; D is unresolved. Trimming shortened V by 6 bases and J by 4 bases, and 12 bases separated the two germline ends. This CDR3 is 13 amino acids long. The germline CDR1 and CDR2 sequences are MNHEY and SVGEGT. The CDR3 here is CASSLGEVYGYTF. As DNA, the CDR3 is TGTGCCAGCAGCCTTGGGGAGGTCTATGGCTACACCTTC.

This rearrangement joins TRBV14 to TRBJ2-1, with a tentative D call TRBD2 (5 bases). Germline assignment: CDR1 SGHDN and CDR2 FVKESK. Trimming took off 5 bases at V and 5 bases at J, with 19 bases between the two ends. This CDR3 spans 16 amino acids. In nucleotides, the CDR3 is TGTGCCAGCAGCTCTTCCGCCCGGCGGGTCCACAATGAGCAGTTCTTC. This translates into CASSSSARRVHNEQFF.

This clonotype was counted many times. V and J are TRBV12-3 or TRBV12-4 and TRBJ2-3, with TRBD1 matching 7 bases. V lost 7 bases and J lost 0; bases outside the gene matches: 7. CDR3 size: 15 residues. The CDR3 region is CASTLLGQSTDTQYF. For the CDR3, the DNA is TGTGCCAGCACCCTCCTGGGACAGAGCACAGATACGCAGTATTTT.

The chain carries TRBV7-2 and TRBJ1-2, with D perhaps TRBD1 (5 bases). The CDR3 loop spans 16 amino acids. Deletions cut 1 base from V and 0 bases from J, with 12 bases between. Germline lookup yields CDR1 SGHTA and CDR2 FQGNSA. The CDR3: CASSLGRGLANYGYTF. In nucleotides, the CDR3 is TGTGCCAGCAGCTTAGGCCGGGGCCTTGCTAACTATGGCTACACCTTC.

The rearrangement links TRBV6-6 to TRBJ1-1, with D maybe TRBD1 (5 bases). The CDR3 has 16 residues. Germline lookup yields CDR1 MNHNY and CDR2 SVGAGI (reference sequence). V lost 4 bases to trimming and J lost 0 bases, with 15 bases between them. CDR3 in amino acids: CASSSQDIGMNTEAFF. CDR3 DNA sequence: TGTGCCAGCAGTTCTCAGGACATAGGAATGAACACTGAAGCTTTCTTT.

CDR3 sequence reads: CASSRQTGYEQYF. The CDR3 region has the DNA TGTGCCAGCAGCAGACAAACTGGGTACGAGCAGTACTTC. The V call is TRBV9, the J call TRBJ2-7; D remains unclear. From germline, CDR1 is SGDLS and CDR2 YYNGEE. Trimming took off 4 bases at V and 4 bases at J, with 12 bases between the two ends. This CDR3 has 13 residues.

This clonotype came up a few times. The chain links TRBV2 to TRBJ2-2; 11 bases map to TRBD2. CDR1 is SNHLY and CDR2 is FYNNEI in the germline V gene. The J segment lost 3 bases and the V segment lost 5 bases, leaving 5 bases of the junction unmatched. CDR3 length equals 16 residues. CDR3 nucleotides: TGTGCCAGCAGTCTAGCGGGGGGCTTGTACACCGGGGAGCTGTTTTTT. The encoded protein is CASSLAGGLYTGELFF.

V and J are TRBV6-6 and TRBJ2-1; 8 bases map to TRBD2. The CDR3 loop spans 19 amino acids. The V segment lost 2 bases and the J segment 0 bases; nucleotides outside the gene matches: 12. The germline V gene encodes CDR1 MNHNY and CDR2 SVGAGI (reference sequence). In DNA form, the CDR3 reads TGTGCCAGCAGTTACGGTAGAGCGGGGGCCAAAAGCTCCTACAATGAGCAGTTCTTC. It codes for CASSYGRAGAKSSYNEQFF.

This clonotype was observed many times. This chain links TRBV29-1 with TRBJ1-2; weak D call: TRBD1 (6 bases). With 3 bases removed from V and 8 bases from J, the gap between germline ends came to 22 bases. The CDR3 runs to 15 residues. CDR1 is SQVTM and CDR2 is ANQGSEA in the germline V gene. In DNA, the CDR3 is TGCAGCGTTGACAGAAACAGGGAGAAGTCTCAGGGCTACACCTTC. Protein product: CSVDRNREKSQGYTF.

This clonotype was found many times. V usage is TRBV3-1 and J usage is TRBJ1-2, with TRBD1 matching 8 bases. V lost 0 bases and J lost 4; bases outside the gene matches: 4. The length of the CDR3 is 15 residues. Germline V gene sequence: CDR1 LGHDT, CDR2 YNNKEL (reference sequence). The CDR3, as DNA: TGTGCCAGCAGCCAAGAATGGACAGGGCTCTATGGCTACACCTTC. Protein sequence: CASSQEWTGLYGYTF.